These 30 T cell receptor beta chains were sequenced from one sample in a study of response to subunit inactivated influenza vaccine. In TCRdb, the RT-PCR reads were re-called with MiXCR into one record per CDR3 protein. Among some 520,000 distinct CDR3 sequences, 15% to 20% were seen once, and the ten largest hold 3% to 3.5%. Sequenced here: CD4+ T cells sorted from PBMCs, sampled approximately 25 months after vaccination. These receptors originate from a man between 45 and 75 years old who received an inactivated influenza vaccine.

This clonotype was counted between two and nine times. The chain has TRBV28 and TRBJ2-2, with 8 bases matching TRBD1. Per germline, CDR1 MDHEN and CDR2 SYDVKM. This CDR3 has 15 amino acids. The V gene end was trimmed by 3 bases and the J gene end by 3 bases; junction bases not matched to a gene: 3. The CDR3 nucleotides read TGTGCCAGCAGTTTCGCGGACAGGGACACCGGGGAGCTGTTTTTT. Its translation: CASSFADRDTGELFF.

This clonotype was observed a few times. The chain uses TRBV12-3 or TRBV12-4 and TRBJ1-2; tentative D call: TRBD1 (6 bases). The ends were cut back, 1 base at V and 6 bases at J, with 21 bases in the middle. This CDR3 comprises 17 residues. In DNA form, the CDR3 reads TGTGCCAGCAGTTTAGTTTTTACGTGGCAGGGGACCCATGGCTACACCTTC. Translating gives CASSLVFTWQGTHGYTF.

V and J are TRBV2 and TRBJ1-1, with TRBD1 identical over 9 bases. Losses at the gene ends were 8 bases for V and 5 bases for J; bases not matched to a gene: 9. The CDR3 is made up of 14 amino acids. Germline V lookup: CDR1 SNHLY, CDR2 FYNNEI. The CDR3 here is CASAPDRGGTEAFF. CDR3 nucleotides: TGTGCCAGCGCCCCGGACAGGGGAGGTACTGAAGCTTTCTTT. The variable domain in full, completed from reference TRBV2 and TRBJ1-1, reads EPEVTQTPSHQVTQMGQEVILRCVPISNHLYFYWYRQILGQKVEFLVSFYNNEISEKSEIFDDQFSVERPDGSNFTLKIRSTKLEDSAMYFCASAPDRGGTEAFFGQGTRLTVV.

This clonotype was seen a single time. The V and J genes are TRBV10-3 and TRBJ1-1; D is ambiguous. Germline V gives CDR1 ENHRY, CDR2 SYGVKD. CDR3 length: 13 amino acids. V gave up 8 bases and J gave up 0 bases, with 10 bases separating them. The CDR3 region has the DNA TGTGCCATCGCAATGAAACTGAACACTGAAGCTTTCTTT. It translates to CAIAMKLNTEAFF.

The rearrangement links TRBV10-3 to TRBJ2-5; no clear D gene. Germline V gene data show CDR1 as ENHRY and CDR2 as SYGVKD. The V end was cut by 5 bases, the J end by 4 bases, with 8 bases between. CDR3 length equals 12 residues. CDR3 sequence: CAISRAAETQYF. In DNA, the CDR3 is TGTGCCATCAGTCGGGCCGCAGAGACCCAGTACTTC.

The J gene is TRBJ1-1, the V gene TRBV7-8; TRBD1 matches 9 bases. J lost 7 bases, V lost 5 bases, and 5 bases had no gene match. From germline, CDR1 is SGHVS and CDR2 FQNEAQ. This CDR3 has 13 residues. CDR3 sequence reads: CASSVGQGYEAFF. DNA of the CDR3: TGTGCCAGCAGCGTTGGACAGGGGTATGAAGCTTTCTTT.

There are a few counts of this clonotype. This chain links TRBV24-1 with TRBJ2-3; tentatively, D is TRBD1 (6 bases). V shed 6 bases and J shed 4 bases, with 16 bases lying between them. Germline-derived CDR1 and CDR2 are KGHDR and SFDVKD. The CDR3 is made up of 15 amino acids. The DNA for the CDR3 is TGTGCCACCAGTCCTTCGGACAGCCTCCCAGATACGCAGTATTTT. It is translated as CATSPSDSLPDTQYF.

This clonotype was picked up a small number of times. The rearrangement links TRBV20-1 to TRBJ1-2; D ambiguous. In germline, CDR1 is DFQATT, CDR2 SNEGSKA (reference sequence). CDR3 size: 12 residues. Trimming shortened V by 5 bases and J by 4 bases, and 11 bases separated the two germline ends. CDR3 loop: CSAATSTYGYTF. DNA for the CDR3: TGCAGTGCTGCTACTTCGACCTATGGCTACACCTTC.

As DNA, the CDR3 is TGCAGCGTTTACGGACACCTGACGGGGACCCAGTACTTC. Translating gives CSVYGHLTGTQYF. This rearrangement joins TRBV29-1 to TRBJ2-5; TRBD1 is a possible D gene (5 bases). CDR3 size: 13 residues. Germline V gene lookup returns CDR1 SQVTM and CDR2 ANQGSEA. Between the trimmed V and J ends, which lost 5 bases and 7 bases, there was a span of 17 bases.

This clonotype turned up a few times. The rearrangement joins TRBV4-1 to TRBJ1-1; possibly TRBD1 for D (5 bases). Trimming removed 4 bases from V and 3 bases from J, with 15 bases in between. Per germline, CDR1 MGHRA and CDR2 YSYEKL. This CDR3 has 15 residues. The CDR3 is CASSLTGTGDTEAFF. CDR3 DNA: TGCGCCAGCAGCCTTACAGGCACCGGGGACACTGAAGCTTTCTTT.

The J gene is TRBJ1-6, the V gene TRBV5-1; TRBD1 might be the D (5 bases). CDR1 is SGHRS and CDR2 is YFSETQ in the germline V gene. V was clipped by 2 bases and J by 4 bases, with 13 bases between them. This CDR3 contains 16 residues. CDR3 region: CASSFTGPNYNSPLHF. The CDR3 DNA reads TGCGCCAGCAGCTTCACGGGGCCGAATTATAATTCACCCCTCCACTTT.

The chain recombines TRBV29-1 with TRBJ2-3; D is perhaps TRBD2 (6 bases). The CDR3 runs 12 residues. Trimming took 4 bases from V and 6 from J, leaving 11 bases between them. The germline V gene encodes CDR1 SQVTM and CDR2 ANQGSEA. CDR3 DNA: TGCAGCGTTGCGGGGGTGTGGGATACGCAGTATTTT. This codes for CSVAGVWDTQYF.

The DNA for the CDR3 is TGTGCCAGCAGCCTCGACTCCCTCCGAGGGGATGAGCAGTTCTTC. Protein product: CASSLDSLRGDEQFF. J is TRBJ2-1 and V is TRBV7-3; D could derive from TRBD1 or TRBD2 (5 bases each). The ends were cut back, 5 bases at V and 8 bases at J, with 19 bases in the middle. The CDR3 has 15 amino acids. Germline-derived CDR1 and CDR2 are SGHTA and FQGTGA.

There are a few counts of this clonotype. The rearrangement links TRBV7-8 to TRBJ2-7; possibly TRBD2 for D (5 bases). The CDR3 consists of 13 residues. CDR1 SGHVS and CDR2 FQNEAQ come from the germline V gene. Deletions cut 0 bases from V and 9 bases from J, with 12 bases between. CDR3 in DNA: TGTGCCAGCAGCTTAGCGCGAGGCGGGTGGCAGTACTTC. Amino acids: CASSLARGGWQYF.

The rearrangement joins TRBV15 to TRBJ1-3; the D gene is possibly TRBD1 (6 bases). Germline values: CDR1 LNHNV, CDR2 YYDKDF (reference sequence). V was cut by 0 bases and J by 2 bases, with 17 bases left in between. The CDR3 is 18 residues long. In nucleotides, the CDR3 is TGTGCCACCAGCAGAGATCTTACAACAGGGAACACTGGAAACACCATATATTTT. The encoded protein is CATSRDLTTGNTGNTIYF. The whole variable domain, remainder taken from reference TRBV15 and TRBJ1-3, is DAMVIQNPRYQVTQFGKPVTLSCSQTLNHNVMYWYQQKSSQAPKLLFHYYDKDFNNEADTPDNFQSRRPNTSFCFLDIRSPGLGDTAMYLCATSRDLTTGNTGNTIYFGEGSWLTVV.

The chain recombines TRBV7-9 with TRBJ2-3, with D possibly being TRBD2 (6 bases). The V and J ends lost 8 bases and 1 base respectively, with 16 bases between them. CDR1 and CDR2 (germline): SEHNR, FQNEAQ (reference sequence). The CDR3 runs 15 residues. CDR3 protein: CASPMEGWGTDTQYF. The CDR3 DNA sequence: TGTGCCAGCCCCATGGAGGGCTGGGGCACAGATACGCAGTATTTT.

The V and J genes are TRBV5-1 and TRBJ2-1, with 7 bases fitting TRBD1. This CDR3 is 15 amino acids long. The V and J ends lost 4 bases and 1 base, in that order; junction bases with no gene match: 5. The V gene's germline CDR1 is SGHRS and CDR2 YFSETQ. The CDR3 nucleotides read TGCGCCAGCAGCCCCGAGACAGGGTCCTACAATGAGCAGTTCTTC. As protein: CASSPETGSYNEQFF.

This clonotype was found a few times. The chain is built from TRBV7-2 and TRBJ2-1; TRBD2 agrees at 8 bases. CDR3 length: 17 amino acids. Germline CDR1 is SGHTA and CDR2 is FQGNSA. The V and J ends lost 1 base and 7 bases, in that order; junction bases with no gene match: 12. The CDR3 region has the DNA TGTGCCAGCAGCTTAGTCGGTAGCGGACTAGCTTGGAATGAGCAGTTCTTC. It specifies CASSLVGSGLAWNEQFF. Supplemented by reference TRBV7-2 and TRBJ2-1, the full variable domain reads GAGVSQSPSNKVTEKGKDVELRCDPISGHTALYWYRQSLGQGLEFLIYFQGNSAPDKSGLPSDRFSAERTGGSVSTLTIQRTQQEDSAVYLCASSLVGSGLAWNEQFFGPGTRLTVL.

This clonotype was detected only a few times. V is TRBV11-2 and J is TRBJ1-4; 8 bases are shared with TRBD1. With V trimmed by 2 bases and J by 2 bases, 4 bases remained unmatched. CDR3 length equals 16 residues. CDR1 and CDR2 from the germline V gene are SGHAT and FQNNGV. The CDR3 protein is CASSLSRGLTNEKLFF. In nucleotides, the CDR3 is TGTGCCAGCAGCTTAAGCAGGGGGCTGACTAATGAAAAACTGTTTTTT.

The J gene is TRBJ1-1, the V gene TRBV3-1, with TRBD1 identical over 9 bases. Looked up from germline, CDR1 is LGHDT and CDR2 is YNNKEL (reference sequence). J gave up 10 bases and V 4 bases, and 13 bases lay outside the gene matches. This CDR3 spans 15 amino acids. CDR3 coding DNA: TGTGCCAGCAGCCCCGATCCGGGACAGGGAATGGGAGCTTTCTTT. Amino acids: CASSPDPGQGMGAFF.

This clonotype was seen more than once but under ten times. CDR3: CSPGQGSYNEQFF. In nucleotides, the CDR3 is TGCAGTCCAGGGCAGGGCTCCTACAATGAGCAGTTCTTC. This chain links TRBV20-1 with TRBJ2-1; D is perhaps TRBD1 (5 bases). CDR1 and CDR2 from the germline V gene are DFQATT and SNEGSKA (reference sequence). The V and J ends lost 8 bases and 0 bases respectively, with 11 bases between them. This CDR3 has 13 amino acids.

This clonotype was counted between two and nine times. This chain joins TRBV7-2 and TRBJ2-1; no clear D. Germline V gene data show CDR1 as SGHTA and CDR2 as FQGNSA. CDR3 length equals 12 residues. Trimming removed 5 bases at V and 7 bases at J, with 9 bases between. The CDR3 sequence: CASSPTKNEQFF. In DNA, the CDR3 is TGTGCCAGCAGCCCTACTAAAAATGAGCAGTTCTTC.

This clonotype was seen only a few times. The DNA for the CDR3 is TGCAGTGCTAGTTGGCTGGGGTCAGACGAGCAGTACTTC. Its translation is CSASWLGSDEQYF. The rearrangement links TRBV20-1 to TRBJ2-7; D is undetermined. Germline CDR1 DFQATT, CDR2 SNEGSKA (reference sequence). Trimming removed 3 bases at V and 5 bases at J, with 14 bases between. The CDR3 is 13 amino acids.

This chain uses TRBV6-1 with TRBJ1-1; D ambiguous. The V end lost 6 bases, the J end lost 1 base, and 9 bases lay between the germline ends. From germline, CDR1 is MNHNS and CDR2 SASEGT. The CDR3 totals 13 residues. CDR3 coding DNA: TGTGCCAGCAGGGTCAAAGGGAACACTGAAGCTTTCTTT. Amino acids: CASRVKGNTEAFF.

The V and J genes are TRBV5-1 and TRBJ2-3; TRBD1 matches 9 bases. Trimming at V came to 6 bases and at J to 3 bases, leaving 8 bases not matched to a gene. The CDR3 contains 15 residues. CDR1 and CDR2 from the germline V gene are SGHRS and YFSETQ. DNA of the CDR3: TGCGCCAGCATTACAGGGGGCGTTGGGACAGATACGCAGTATTTT. It yields the protein CASITGGVGTDTQYF.

The CDR3 coding sequence is TGTGCCAGCACCCAGCCCGGTCAAGAGACCCAGTACTTC. Translation: CASTQPGQETQYF. The chain recombines TRBV6-1 with TRBJ2-5, with D unresolved. CDR3 length: 13 residues. Deletions cut 7 bases from V and 2 bases from J, with 11 bases between. Germline CDR1 and CDR2: MNHNS and SASEGT.

This rearrangement joins TRBV4-1 to TRBJ1-2; possibly TRBD1 for D (6 bases). Germline V gives CDR1 MGHRA, CDR2 YSYEKL. There are 15 residues in the CDR3. Trimming took 0 bases from V and 6 from J, leaving 14 bases between them. The CDR3 reads CASSQDPNRVDGYTF. The CDR3 DNA reads as TGCGCCAGCAGCCAAGATCCTAACAGGGTGGATGGCTACACCTTC.

This clonotype was seen only a few times. The chain combines TRBV10-3 with TRBJ1-2, with D perhaps TRBD1 (5 bases). Trimming pared 2 bases from V and 5 bases from J, leaving 12 bases between. Germline CDR1 and CDR2: ENHRY and SYGVKD. This CDR3 has 14 amino acids. Here the CDR3 DNA reads TGTGCCATCAGTGAGCGGGGCAGAATATATGGCTACACCTTC. Its protein is CAISERGRIYGYTF.

Only a few counts were recorded for this clonotype. The chain carries TRBV21-1 and TRBJ2-3; the table's D gene call, TRBD2, was not cross checked with the DNA. TRBV21-1 is given as a pseudogene. The CDR3 is 17 amino acids. CDR3 DNA: TGTGCCAGCAGCAAAGAGGGCGGGGGGAAAGGCACAGATACGCAGTATTTT. This encodes CASSKEGGGKGTDTQYF.

This clonotype has only a few counts. The CDR3 DNA follows: TGCAGTGCCACGGGGGACCTAGGTTACGAGCAGTACTTC. It yields the protein CSATGDLGYEQYF. The chain has TRBV20-1 and TRBJ2-7; possibly TRBD2 for D (6 bases). Germline V CDR1 and CDR2: DFQATT, SNEGSKA (reference sequence). The CDR3 is 13 amino acids. The V end lost 6 bases, the J end lost 4 bases, and 16 bases lay between the germline ends.